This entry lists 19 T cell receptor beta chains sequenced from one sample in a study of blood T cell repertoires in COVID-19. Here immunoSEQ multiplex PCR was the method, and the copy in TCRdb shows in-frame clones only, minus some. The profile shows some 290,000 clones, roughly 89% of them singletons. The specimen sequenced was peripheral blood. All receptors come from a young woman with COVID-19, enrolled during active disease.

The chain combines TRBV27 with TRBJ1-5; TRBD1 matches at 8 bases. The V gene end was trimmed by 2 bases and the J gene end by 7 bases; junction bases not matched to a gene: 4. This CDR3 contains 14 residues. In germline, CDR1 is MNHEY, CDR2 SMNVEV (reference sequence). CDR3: CASSLGQGGQPQHF. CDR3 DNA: TGTGCCAGCAGTTTAGGACAGGGCGGCCAGCCCCAGCATTTT.

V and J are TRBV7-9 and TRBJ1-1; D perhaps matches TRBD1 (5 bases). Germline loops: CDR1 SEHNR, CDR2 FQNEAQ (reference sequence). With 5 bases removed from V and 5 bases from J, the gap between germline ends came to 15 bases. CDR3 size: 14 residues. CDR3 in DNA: TGTGCCAGCAGCCCCGGAGGGGCGAGTACTGAAGCTTTCTTT. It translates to CASSPGGASTEAFF.

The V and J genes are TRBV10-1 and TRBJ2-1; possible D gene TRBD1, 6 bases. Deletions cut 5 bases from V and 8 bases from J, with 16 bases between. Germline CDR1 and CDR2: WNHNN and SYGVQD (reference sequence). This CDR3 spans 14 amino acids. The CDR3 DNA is TGCGCCAGCAGTAATGACAGGTTAGATCATGAGCAGTTCTTC. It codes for CASSNDRLDHEQFF.

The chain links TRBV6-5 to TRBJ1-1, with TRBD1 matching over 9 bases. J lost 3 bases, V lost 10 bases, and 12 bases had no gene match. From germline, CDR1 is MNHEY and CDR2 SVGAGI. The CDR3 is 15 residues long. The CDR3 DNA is TGTGCCACCGAGAACTCCGGGACAGGGTACACTGAAGCTTTCTTT. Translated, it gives CATENSGTGYTEAFF.

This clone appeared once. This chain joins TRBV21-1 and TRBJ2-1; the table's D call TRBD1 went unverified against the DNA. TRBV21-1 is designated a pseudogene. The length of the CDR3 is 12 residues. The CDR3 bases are TGTGCCAGCAGCACTCCGACAGGTGAGCAGTTCTTC. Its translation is CASSTPTGEQFF.

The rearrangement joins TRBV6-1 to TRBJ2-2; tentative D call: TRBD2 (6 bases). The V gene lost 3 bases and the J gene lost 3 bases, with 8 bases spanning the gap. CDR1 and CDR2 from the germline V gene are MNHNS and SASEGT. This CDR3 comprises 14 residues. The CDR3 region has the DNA TGTGCCAGCAGTGAGTCGGGGGACACCGGGGAGCTGTTTTTT. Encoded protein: CASSESGDTGELFF.

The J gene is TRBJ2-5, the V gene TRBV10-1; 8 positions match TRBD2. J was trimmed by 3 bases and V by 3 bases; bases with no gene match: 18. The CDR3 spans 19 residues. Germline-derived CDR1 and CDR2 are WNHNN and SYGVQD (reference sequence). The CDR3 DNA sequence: TGCGCCAGCAGTGATCCTATCCCCGGGACTAGTCGCCCGGAAGAGACCCAGTACTTC. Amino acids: CASSDPIPGTSRPEETQYF.

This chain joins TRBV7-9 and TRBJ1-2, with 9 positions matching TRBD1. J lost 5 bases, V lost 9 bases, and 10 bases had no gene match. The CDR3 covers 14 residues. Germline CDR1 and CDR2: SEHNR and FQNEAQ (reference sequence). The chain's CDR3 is CASKPKGQGYGYTF. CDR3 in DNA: TGTGCCAGTAAGCCTAAGGGACAGGGTTATGGCTACACCTTC.

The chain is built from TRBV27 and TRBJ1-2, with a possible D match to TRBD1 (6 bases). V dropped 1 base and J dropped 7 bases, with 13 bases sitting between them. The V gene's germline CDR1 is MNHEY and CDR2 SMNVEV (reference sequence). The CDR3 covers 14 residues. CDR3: CASSLFGGRGGYTF. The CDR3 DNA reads TGTGCCAGCAGTTTATTCGGGGGGCGGGGTGGCTACACCTTC.

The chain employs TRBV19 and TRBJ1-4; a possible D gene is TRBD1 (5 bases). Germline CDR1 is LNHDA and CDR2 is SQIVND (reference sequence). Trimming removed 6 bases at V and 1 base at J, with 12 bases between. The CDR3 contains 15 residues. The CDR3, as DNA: TGTGCCAGTAGGTCTTCCGGGGGAACTAATGAAAAACTGTTTTTT. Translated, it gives CASRSSGGTNEKLFF.

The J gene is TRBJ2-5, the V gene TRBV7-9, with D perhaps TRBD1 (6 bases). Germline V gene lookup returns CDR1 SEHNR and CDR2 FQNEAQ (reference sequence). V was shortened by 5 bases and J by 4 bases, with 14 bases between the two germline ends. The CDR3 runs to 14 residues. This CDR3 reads CASSAQGWGETQYF. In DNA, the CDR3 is TGTGCCAGCAGCGCCCAGGGGTGGGGAGAGACCCAGTACTTC.

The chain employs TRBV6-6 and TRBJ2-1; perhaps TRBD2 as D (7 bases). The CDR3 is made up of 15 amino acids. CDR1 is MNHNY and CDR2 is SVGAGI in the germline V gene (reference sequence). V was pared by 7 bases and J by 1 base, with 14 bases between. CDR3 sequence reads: CASKKGGGSYNEQFF. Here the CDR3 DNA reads TGTGCCAGCAAGAAGGGGGGGGGATCCTACAATGAGCAGTTCTTC.

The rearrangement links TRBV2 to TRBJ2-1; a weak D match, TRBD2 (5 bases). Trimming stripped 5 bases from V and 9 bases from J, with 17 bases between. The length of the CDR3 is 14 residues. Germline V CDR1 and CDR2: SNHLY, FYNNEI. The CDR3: CASSPGPPGSEQFF. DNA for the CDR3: TGTGCCAGCAGTCCCGGGCCTCCGGGGAGTGAGCAGTTCTTC.

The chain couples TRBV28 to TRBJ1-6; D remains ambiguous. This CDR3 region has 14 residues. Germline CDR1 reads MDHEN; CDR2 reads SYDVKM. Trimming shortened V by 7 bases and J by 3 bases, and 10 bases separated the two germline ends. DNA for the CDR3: TGTGCCAGCATGTCCGGTCTCTATAATTCACCCCTCCACTTT. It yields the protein CASMSGLYNSPLHF. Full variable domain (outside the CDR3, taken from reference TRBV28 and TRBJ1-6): DVKVTQSSRYLVKRTGEKVFLECVQDMDHENMFWYRQDPGLGLRLIYFSYDVKMKEKGDIPEGYSVSREKKERFSLILESASTNQTSMYLCASMSGLYNSPLHFGNGTRLTVT.

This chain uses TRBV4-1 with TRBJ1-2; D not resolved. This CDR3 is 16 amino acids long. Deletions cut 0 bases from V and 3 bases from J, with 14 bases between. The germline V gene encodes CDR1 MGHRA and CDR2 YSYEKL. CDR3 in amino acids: CASSQDRSSGYYGYTF. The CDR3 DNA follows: TGCGCCAGCAGCCAAGATAGGTCAAGCGGATACTATGGCTACACCTTC.

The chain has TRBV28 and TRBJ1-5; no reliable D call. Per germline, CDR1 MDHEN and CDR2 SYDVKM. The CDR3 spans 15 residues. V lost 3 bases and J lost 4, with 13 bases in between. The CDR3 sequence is CASSLRLGGNQPQHF. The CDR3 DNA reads TGTGCCAGCAGTTTGAGGTTGGGAGGGAATCAGCCCCAGCATTTT.

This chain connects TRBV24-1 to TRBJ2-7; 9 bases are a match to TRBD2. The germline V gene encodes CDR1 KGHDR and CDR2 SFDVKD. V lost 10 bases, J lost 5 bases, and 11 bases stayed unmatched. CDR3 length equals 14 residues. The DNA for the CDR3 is TGTGCCACTAGCGGGGGCTTCGCTGGCGACGAGCAGTACTTC. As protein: CATSGGFAGDEQYF.

The CDR3 nucleotides read TGTGCCTGGAACGACCCCTGGACAGGACGGAAACTGTTTTTT. This codes for CAWNDPWTGRKLFF. The chain employs TRBV30 and TRBJ1-4, with 7 bases identical to TRBD1. The CDR3 consists of 14 residues. Germline CDR1 reads GTSNPN; CDR2 reads SVGIG (reference sequence). The V and J ends lost 4 bases and 11 bases, in that order; junction bases with no gene match: 13. Variable domain in full (rest from reference TRBV30 and TRBJ1-4): SQTIHQWPATLVQPVGSPLSLECTVEGTSNPNLYWYRQAAGRGLQLLFYSVGIGQISSEVPQNLSASRPQDRQFILSSKKLLLSDSGFYLCAWNDPWTGRKLFFGSGTQLSVL.

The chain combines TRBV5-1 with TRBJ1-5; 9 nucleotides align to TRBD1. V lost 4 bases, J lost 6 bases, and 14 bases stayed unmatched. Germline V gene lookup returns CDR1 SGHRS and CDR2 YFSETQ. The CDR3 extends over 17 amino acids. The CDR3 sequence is CASSLMPTGGVSQPQHF. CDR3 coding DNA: TGCGCCAGCAGCCTTATGCCAACAGGGGGCGTTAGTCAGCCCCAGCATTTT.